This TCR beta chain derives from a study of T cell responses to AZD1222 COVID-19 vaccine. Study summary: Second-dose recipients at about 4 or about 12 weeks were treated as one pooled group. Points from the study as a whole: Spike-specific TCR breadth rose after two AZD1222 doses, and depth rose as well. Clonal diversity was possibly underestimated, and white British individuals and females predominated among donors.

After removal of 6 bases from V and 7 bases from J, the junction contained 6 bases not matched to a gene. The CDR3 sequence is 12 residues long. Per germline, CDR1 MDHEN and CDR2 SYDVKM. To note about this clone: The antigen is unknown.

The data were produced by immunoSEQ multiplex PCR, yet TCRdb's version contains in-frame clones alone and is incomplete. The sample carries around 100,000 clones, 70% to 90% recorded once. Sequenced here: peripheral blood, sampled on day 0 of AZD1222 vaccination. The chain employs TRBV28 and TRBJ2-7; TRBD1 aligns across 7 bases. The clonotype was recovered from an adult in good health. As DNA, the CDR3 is TGTGCCAGCAGCGACAGGGCGAGGGAGCAGTACTTC. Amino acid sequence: CASSDRAREQYF.